The rows below give T cell receptor beta chains drawn from one sample of a study of metastatic and nonmetastatic thyroid tumors. TCRdb reanalyzed the PCR reads with MiXCR. There are about 36,000 clones in the sample; around 20% occur only once, and around 15% lies in the top ten. Source material: blood. Every receptor here comes from a female donor with papillary thyroid cancer or a benign thyroid nodule (not recorded which). Some clones in this sample may be carry-over from other donors' samples. Both conserved end residues are part of each CDR3. Fields, in order: CDR3 protein, CDR3 DNA, V gene, clone size, D gene, J gene. D genes are given only for firm matches. Clone size is not always given. Where it is, it says once, few, many or a class for expanded clones.

CDR3 protein: CASSQRENTEAFF
CDR3 DNA: TGTGCCAGCAGCCAAAGGGAGAACACTGAAGCTTTCTTT
V gene: TRBV3-1
clone size: -
D gene: -
J gene: TRBJ1-1

CDR3 protein: CASSISRVYTGELFF
CDR3 DNA: TGTGCCAGTAGTATAAGTCGCGTCTACACCGGGGAGCTGTTTTTT
V gene: TRBV19
clone size: -
D gene: -
J gene: TRBJ2-2

CDR3 protein: CSAQKRERSTDTQYF
CDR3 DNA: TGCAGTGCTCAGAAGCGGGAGAGAAGCACAGATACGCAGTATTTT
V gene: TRBV20-1
clone size: -
D gene: TRBD2
J gene: TRBJ2-3

CDR3 protein: CASTVVKDRTSEQYF
CDR3 DNA: TGTGCCAGTACAGTGGTGAAGGACAGGACGTCCGAGCAGTACTTC
V gene: TRBV6-1
clone size: -
D gene: TRBD1
J gene: TRBJ2-7

CDR3 protein: CASSPRTVRTGELFF
CDR3 DNA: TGTGCCAGCTCACCGAGGACAGTCCGGACCGGGGAGCTGTTTTTT
V gene: TRBV18
clone size: many
D gene: -
J gene: TRBJ2-2

CDR3 protein: CASGPGQGFSNTEAFF
CDR3 DNA: TGTGCCAGCGGACCGGGACAGGGGTTTTCGAACACTGAAGCTTTCTTT
V gene: TRBV19
clone size: many
D gene: TRBD1
J gene: TRBJ1-1

CDR3 protein: CARSLLSGDNVLTF
CDR3 DNA: TGTGCCAGAAGCCTACTCTCTGGGGACAACGTCCTGACTTTC
V gene: TRBV12-3/TRBV12-4
clone size: -
D gene: -
J gene: TRBJ2-6

CDR3 protein: CSAYGLAGTYNEQFF
CDR3 DNA: TGCAGTGCCTATGGACTAGCGGGTACCTACAATGAGCAGTTCTTC
V gene: TRBV20-1
clone size: many
D gene: TRBD2
J gene: TRBJ2-1

CDR3 protein: CATSRKAGVGEETQYF
CDR3 DNA: TGTGCCACCAGCAGAAAAGCGGGAGTTGGGGAAGAGACCCAGTACTTC
V gene: TRBV15
clone size: many
D gene: TRBD2
J gene: TRBJ2-5

CDR3 protein: CASISHTSGGDTQYF
CDR3 DNA: TGTGCCAGCATCTCCCACACTAGTGGGGGTGATACGCAGTATTTT
V gene: TRBV5-4
clone size: -
D gene: -
J gene: TRBJ2-3

CDR3 protein: CASSVLAGGPLDTQYF
CDR3 DNA: TGTGCCAGCAGTGTGTTAGCGGGAGGGCCATTAGATACGCAGTATTTT
V gene: TRBV6-4
clone size: many
D gene: TRBD2
J gene: TRBJ2-3

CDR3 protein: CASKVSGQASF
CDR3 DNA: TGTGCCAGCAAAGTAAGTGGGCAAGCTTCCTTT
V gene: TRBV28
clone size: few
D gene: -
J gene: TRBJ1-1

CDR3 protein: CASSDANTWELFF
CDR3 DNA: TGTGCCAGCAGTGACGCAAACACCTGGGAGCTGTTTTTT
V gene: TRBV6-1
clone size: -
D gene: -
J gene: TRBJ2-2

CDR3 protein: CASSPTPNAGELFF
CDR3 DNA: TGCGCCAGCAGCCCAACACCCAATGCCGGGGAGCTGTTTTTT
V gene: TRBV5-1
clone size: -
D gene: -
J gene: TRBJ2-2

CDR3 protein: CASSLLTGLAGVYEQYF
CDR3 DNA: TGTGCCAGCAGCTTACTTACCGGACTAGCGGGAGTGTACGAGCAGTACTTC
V gene: TRBV11-2
clone size: -
D gene: TRBD2
J gene: TRBJ2-7

CDR3 protein: CASSQAGGNYGYTF
CDR3 DNA: TGCGCCAGCAGCCAAGCGGGGGGTAACTATGGCTACACCTTC
V gene: TRBV4-1
clone size: many
D gene: -
J gene: TRBJ1-2

CDR3 protein: CASSFRLGQKPTEQYF
CDR3 DNA: TGTGCCAGCAGTTTTCGCCTGGGACAGAAACCGACCGAGCAGTACTTC
V gene: TRBV12-3/TRBV12-4
clone size: -
D gene: TRBD1
J gene: TRBJ2-7

CDR3 protein: CSARGTQFSYEQYF
CDR3 DNA: TGCAGTGCTAGAGGTACGCAATTCTCCTACGAGCAGTACTTC
V gene: TRBV20-1
clone size: many
D gene: -
J gene: TRBJ2-7

CDR3 protein: CSARPTGALNNSPLHF
CDR3 DNA: TGCAGTGCTAGACCGACAGGGGCCCTAAATAATTCACCCCTCCACTTT
V gene: TRBV20-1
clone size: -
D gene: TRBD1
J gene: TRBJ1-6

CDR3 protein: CASSFGLAGGTVTDTQYF
CDR3 DNA: TGCGCCAGCAGCTTTGGGCTAGCGGGAGGAACGGTAACAGATACGCAGTATTTT
V gene: TRBV5-1
clone size: many
D gene: TRBD2
J gene: TRBJ2-3

CDR3 protein: CASSQLGTDDTEAFF
CDR3 DNA: TGTGCCAGCAGCCAATTAGGAACAGATGACACTGAAGCTTTCTTT
V gene: TRBV16
clone size: many
D gene: -
J gene: TRBJ1-1

CDR3 protein: CSARVDSYEQYF
CDR3 DNA: TGCAGTGCTAGAGTCGACAGCTACGAGCAGTACTTC
V gene: TRBV20-1
clone size: many
D gene: -
J gene: TRBJ2-7

CDR3 protein: CASTQGAGAFF
CDR3 DNA: TGTGCCAGCACCCAGGGGGCGGGGGCTTTCTTT
V gene: TRBV12-3/TRBV12-4
clone size: many
D gene: TRBD1
J gene: TRBJ1-1

CDR3 protein: CASTRGRGQETQYF
CDR3 DNA: TGTGCCAGCACTCGCGGGAGGGGGCAAGAGACCCAGTACTTC
V gene: TRBV6-1
clone size: many
D gene: TRBD2
J gene: TRBJ2-5

CDR3 protein: CASSPLSWGANVLTF
CDR3 DNA: TGTGCCAGCAGCCCCCTGAGCTGGGGGGCCAACGTCCTGACTTTC
V gene: TRBV27
clone size: few
D gene: -
J gene: TRBJ2-6

CDR3 protein: CASSLTVQLDGGYTF
CDR3 DNA: TGTGCCAGCAGCCTAACGGTACAATTGGACGGGGGCTACACCTTC
V gene: TRBV28
clone size: -
D gene: -
J gene: TRBJ1-2

CDR3 protein: CASSLGSSGSVHDTQYF
CDR3 DNA: TGCGCCAGCAGCTTGGGTAGTAGCGGGAGCGTTCATGATACGCAGTATTTT
V gene: TRBV5-1
clone size: -
D gene: TRBD2
J gene: TRBJ2-3

CDR3 protein: CASSFGGRERETQYF
CDR3 DNA: TGTGCCAGCAGCTTCGGCGGGAGGGAACGGGAGACCCAGTACTTC
V gene: TRBV7-6
clone size: -
D gene: TRBD2
J gene: TRBJ2-5

CDR3 protein: CASSKGNSWEPLHF
CDR3 DNA: TGCGCCAGCAGCAAAGGGAACAGTTGGGAGCCCCTCCACTTT
V gene: TRBV4-1
clone size: -
D gene: -
J gene: TRBJ1-6

CDR3 protein: CASSEGVGADYGYTF
CDR3 DNA: TGTGCCAGCAGTGAAGGGGTGGGGGCTGACTATGGCTACACCTTC
V gene: TRBV6-1
clone size: medium-sized
D gene: -
J gene: TRBJ1-2

CDR3 protein: CSARDLAGGPGETQYF
CDR3 DNA: TGCAGTGCTAGAGACCTAGCGGGAGGGCCGGGAGAGACCCAGTACTTC
V gene: TRBV20-1
clone size: -
D gene: TRBD2
J gene: TRBJ2-5

CDR3 protein: CASSLSPPMFYEQYF
CDR3 DNA: TGTGCCAGCAGTTTAAGTCCCCCCATGTTCTACGAGCAGTACTTC
V gene: TRBV27
clone size: -
D gene: -
J gene: TRBJ2-7

CDR3 protein: CATSGAGKTYEQYF
CDR3 DNA: TGTGCCACCAGTGGGGCGGGTAAAACCTACGAGCAGTACTTC
V gene: TRBV24-1
clone size: medium-sized
D gene: -
J gene: TRBJ2-7

CDR3 protein: CASSVGVPGGINGQYF
CDR3 DNA: TGTGCCAGCAGCGTTGGGGTACCAGGGGGCATTAATGGGCAGTACTTC
V gene: TRBV5-4
clone size: -
D gene: TRBD1
J gene: TRBJ2-7

CDR3 protein: CASSLQGYEQYF
CDR3 DNA: TGTGCCAGCAGCTTACAAGGATACGAGCAGTACTTC
V gene: TRBV7-9
clone size: few
D gene: -
J gene: TRBJ2-7

CDR3 protein: CASSSLDRRLLRYTF
CDR3 DNA: TGTGCCAGCAGTTCCCTGGACAGGCGTCTTCTGCGCTACACCTTC
V gene: TRBV27
clone size: few
D gene: TRBD1
J gene: TRBJ1-2

CDR3 protein: CASSEGQANSPLHF
CDR3 DNA: TGTGCCAGCAGCGAAGGACAAGCTAATTCACCCCTCCACTTT
V gene: TRBV7-9
clone size: -
D gene: -
J gene: TRBJ1-6

CDR3 protein: CASSVQGLNPYNEQFF
CDR3 DNA: TGTGCCAGCAGTGTCCAGGGCCTTAACCCCTACAATGAGCAGTTCTTC
V gene: TRBV25-1
clone size: few
D gene: -
J gene: TRBJ2-1